Following are 29 T cell receptor beta chains from one sample sequenced in a study of shared clonotypes between healthy human individuals. Clones were sequenced by immunoSEQ multiplex PCR, and TCRdb holds only the in-frame ones, with some missing. The sample holds 2 million to 2.5 million clones, 95% seen once. The source material was naive CD4+ T cells sorted from blood. Noted subset: CD45RA+ positively selected. These receptors came from a man between 18 and 35 years old in good health.

This clone was detected once. The CDR3, as DNA: TGTGCCAGCTTGGGGACAGGGGTTACCGAGCAGTACTTC. Amino acids: CASLGTGVTEQYF. The J gene is TRBJ2-7, the V gene TRBV18; TRBD1 agrees at 10 bases. V shed 7 bases, J shed 6 bases, and the junction held 6 bases outside the gene matches. The V gene's germline CDR1 is KGHSH and CDR2 LQKENI. The CDR3 length is 13 residues.

The rearrangement uses TRBV6-5 and TRBJ2-1; D is possibly TRBD1 or TRBD2 (5 bases each). CDR1 is MNHEY, CDR2 SVGAGI, per germline. The CDR3 totals 15 residues. Trimming pared 6 bases from V and 2 bases from J, leaving 14 bases between. The CDR3 region is CASSRDPITYNEQFF. CDR3 DNA: TGTGCCAGCAGCCGGGACCCTATAACCTACAATGAGCAGTTCTTC.

A single count supports this clone. V and J are TRBV4-1 and TRBJ1-2; D remains ambiguous. The CDR3 runs 14 residues. CDR1 is MGHRA and CDR2 is YSYEKL in the germline V gene. Trimming shortened V by 2 bases and J by 8 bases, and 15 bases separated the two germline ends. CDR3: CASSQPGEGRGYTF. CDR3 nucleotide sequence: TGCGCCAGCAGCCAACCTGGGGAAGGTCGAGGCTACACCTTC.

The V and J genes are TRBV11-2 and TRBJ2-7, with D perhaps matching TRBD1 (6 bases). This CDR3 region has 13 residues. Germline CDR1 SGHAT, CDR2 FQNNGV. V dropped 6 bases and J dropped 0 bases, with 9 bases sitting between them. The CDR3 DNA reads as TGTGCCAGCAGAGACAGGTACTCCTACGAGCAGTACTTC. This translates into CASRDRYSYEQYF.

This clone was recorded only once. The J gene is TRBJ1-5, the V gene TRBV5-1; D possibly corresponds to TRBD1 (5 bases). The CDR3 runs to 15 residues. Trimming left V 4 bases short and J 5 bases short, with 16 bases between. Germline V CDR1 and CDR2: SGHRS, YFSETQ. The CDR3 sequence is CASSLGTEGHQPQHF. DNA for the CDR3: TGCGCCAGCAGCCTTGGGACCGAGGGCCATCAGCCCCAGCATTTT.

The V and J genes are TRBV6-1 and TRBJ1-5; D not resolved. Trimming removed 7 bases from V and 5 bases from J, with 12 bases in between. Looked up from germline, CDR1 is MNHNS and CDR2 is SASEGT. CDR3 length equals 13 residues. The CDR3 region is CASTRGFDQPQHF. CDR3 DNA sequence: TGTGCCAGCACCCGGGGTTTTGATCAGCCCCAGCATTTT.

The V gene is TRBV7-8, the J gene TRBJ2-7; TRBD2 agrees at 8 bases. V was clipped by 5 bases and J by 7 bases; unmatched bases: 4. The CDR3 loop spans 12 amino acids. CDR1 is SGHVS and CDR2 is FQNEAQ in the germline V gene. CDR3 sequence reads: CASSHPGGEQYF. CDR3 DNA: TGTGCCAGCAGCCACCCGGGGGGGGAGCAGTACTTC.

This rearrangement joins TRBV7-2 to TRBJ2-1; D possibly matches TRBD1 or TRBD2 (6 bases each). The CDR3 is 18 amino acids. The V gene lost 1 base and the J gene lost 9 bases, with 25 bases spanning the gap. Germline V lookup: CDR1 SGHTA, CDR2 FQGNSA. CDR3 protein: CASSLEVIAGGRNSEQFF. The CDR3 DNA follows: TGTGCCAGCAGCTTAGAAGTTATTGCTGGGGGGCGTAACAGTGAGCAGTTCTTC. The whole variable domain, filled in from reference TRBV7-2 and TRBJ2-1, reads GAGVSQSPSNKVTEKGKDVELRCDPISGHTALYWYRQSLGQGLEFLIYFQGNSAPDKSGLPSDRFSAERTGGSVSTLTIQRTQQEDSAVYLCASSLEVIAGGRNSEQFFGPGTRLTVL.

This chain uses TRBV19 with TRBJ1-2; 10 bases agree with TRBD1. Trimming removed 4 bases from V and 5 bases from J; junction bases left unmatched: 7. CDR1 and CDR2 (germline): LNHDA, SQIVND (reference sequence). This CDR3 has 15 amino acids. The CDR3 is CASSTTTGGGYGYTF. The CDR3 DNA sequence: TGTGCCAGTAGTACGACGACAGGGGGCGGTTATGGCTACACCTTC.

A single count supports this clone. This chain links TRBV10-2 with TRBJ2-7, with TRBD1 matching 9 bases. V shed 8 bases, J shed 5 bases, and the junction held 13 bases outside the gene matches. This CDR3 is built from 15 residues. Germline V gives CDR1 WSHSY, CDR2 SAAADI. CDR3 protein: CASGRAGTGSNEQYF. The CDR3, as DNA: TGCGCCAGCGGACGAGCCGGGACAGGGTCCAACGAGCAGTACTTC.

The chain combines TRBV4-1 with TRBJ1-1; D is possibly TRBD1 (5 bases). The CDR3 sequence is 15 residues long. V was shortened by 1 base and J by 1 base, with 10 bases between the two germline ends. Germline V gene sequence: CDR1 MGHRA, CDR2 YSYEKL. The CDR3 is CASSQGDVANTEAFF. The CDR3 coding sequence is TGCGCCAGCAGCCAAGGGGACGTCGCGAACACTGAAGCTTTCTTT.

This rearrangement joins TRBV30 to TRBJ1-4, with 9 bases fitting TRBD1. CDR3 length equals 13 residues. Trimming took 0 bases from V and 8 from J; bases not matched to a gene: 1. The germline gives CDR1 GTSNPN, CDR2 SVGIG (reference sequence). CDR3 in amino acids: CAWSVQGAEKLFF. As DNA, the CDR3 is TGTGCCTGGAGTGTACAGGGGGCGGAAAAACTGTTTTTT.

The chain couples TRBV30 to TRBJ2-3; D tentatively reads TRBD1 or TRBD2 (5 bases each). In germline, CDR1 is GTSNPN, CDR2 SVGIG (reference sequence). The ends were cut back, 0 bases at V and 1 base at J, with 8 bases in the middle. The CDR3 runs to 14 residues. Here the CDR3 reads CAWSVRGRTDTQYF. The CDR3 DNA reads TGTGCCTGGAGTGTAAGGGGACGCACAGATACGCAGTATTTT.

This clone was seen just once. This chain joins TRBV11-2 and TRBJ2-1; D is undetermined. Germline V CDR1 and CDR2: SGHAT, FQNNGV. The V gene lost 5 bases and the J gene lost 3 bases, with 11 bases spanning the gap. The CDR3 is made up of 14 amino acids. This CDR3 reads CASSADGFYNEQFF. The CDR3 DNA reads as TGTGCCAGCAGCGCCGACGGCTTCTACAATGAGCAGTTCTTC.

CDR3 nucleotide sequence: TGTGCCAGCAGTTTCTCCTATGGCTACACCTTC. The encoded protein is CASSFSYGYTF. The chain employs TRBV6-6 and TRBJ1-2; D is unclear. V gave up 4 bases and J gave up 4 bases, with 4 bases separating them. The germline CDR1 and CDR2 sequences are MNHNY and SVGAGI (reference sequence). CDR3 size: 11 residues.

V gene TRBV5-4 combines with J gene TRBJ2-5; TRBD2 agrees at 14 bases. With 3 bases clipped from V and 2 bases from J, the junction kept 6 bases outside the gene matches. The CDR3 is 17 residues long. CDR1 and CDR2 (germline): SGHNT, YYREEE (reference sequence). In nucleotides, the CDR3 is TGTGCCAGCAGCTCGGGACTAGCGGGGGTACAACAAGAGACCCAGTACTTC. This codes for CASSSGLAGVQQETQYF.

This rearrangement joins TRBV19 to TRBJ1-1, with D uncertain. CDR3 length equals 12 residues. V shed 3 bases and J shed 5 bases, with 7 bases lying between them. Germline V gene data show CDR1 as LNHDA and CDR2 as SQIVND (reference sequence). The CDR3 is CASSMRWTEAFF. The CDR3 nucleotides read TGTGCCAGTAGTATGAGGTGGACTGAAGCTTTCTTT.

CDR3 in amino acids: CASRGEQGATNTIYF. The DNA for the CDR3 is TGTGCCAGCAGAGGAGAACAGGGGGCGACGAACACCATATATTTT. The V gene is TRBV2, the J gene TRBJ1-3; TRBD1 aligns across 9 bases. Trimming removed 6 bases from V and 7 bases from J; junction bases left unmatched: 10. CDR3 size: 15 residues. From germline, CDR1 is SNHLY and CDR2 FYNNEI.

This clone was counted between two and nine times. This rearrangement joins TRBV10-1 to TRBJ1-2; D is uncertain. This CDR3 contains 12 residues. The germline V gene encodes CDR1 WNHNN and CDR2 SYGVQD (reference sequence). Trimming shortened V by 3 bases and J by 4 bases, and 6 bases separated the two germline ends. CDR3 amino acids: CASSDRSYGYTF. CDR3 coding DNA: TGCGCCAGCAGTGATCGGAGCTATGGCTACACCTTC.

The V call is TRBV11-1, the J call TRBJ1-4; 8 nucleotides match TRBD1. CDR1 and CDR2 (germline): SGHAT, FQDESV (reference sequence). After removal of 2 bases from V and 8 bases from J, the junction contained 7 bases not matched to a gene. There are 15 residues in the CDR3. CDR3 sequence: CASSLTGQGAEKLFF. CDR3 DNA: TGTGCCAGCAGCTTAACCGGACAGGGCGCGGAAAAACTGTTTTTT.

J is TRBJ2-1 and V is TRBV19; TRBD1 aligns across 7 bases. The ends lost 5 bases at V and 0 bases at J; junction bases unmatched: 7. The CDR3 consists of 16 residues. The germline V gene encodes CDR1 LNHDA and CDR2 SQIVND (reference sequence). CDR3 residues: CASSPFPGGSYNEQFF. The DNA for the CDR3 is TGTGCCAGTAGTCCCTTTCCAGGGGGCTCCTACAATGAGCAGTTCTTC.

The chain joins TRBV27 to TRBJ2-1, with TRBD2 identical over 9 bases. This CDR3 has 17 residues. V lost 6 bases to trimming and J lost 0 bases; unmatched junction nucleotides: 9. Germline loops: CDR1 MNHEY, CDR2 SMNVEV (reference sequence). This chain's CDR3 is CASRGTSRRSSYNEQFF. The CDR3, as DNA: TGTGCCAGCAGGGGGACTAGCCGCCGTAGCTCCTACAATGAGCAGTTCTTC.

The chain combines TRBV29-1 with TRBJ2-5; no firm D call. Per the germline V gene, CDR1 is SQVTM and CDR2 is ANQGSEA. The CDR3 totals 12 residues. CDR3: CGYLGVQETQYF. The CDR3 bases are TGCGGATACCTGGGTGTCCAAGAGACCCAGTACTTC.

The chain carries TRBV7-8 and TRBJ1-1; D gene uncertain. CDR3 length: 15 residues. V lost 3 bases and J lost 0, with 11 bases in between. Per the germline V gene, CDR1 is SGHVS and CDR2 is FQNEAQ. In DNA, the CDR3 is TGTGCCAGCAGCTTCCACGCCTATTTGAACACTGAAGCTTTCTTT. Translated, it gives CASSFHAYLNTEAFF.

A remark on this clone: The sample carries other DNA sequences with the same CDR3. The rearrangement uses TRBV5-4 and TRBJ1-6; 7 nucleotides line up with TRBD1. The CDR3 consists of 15 residues. Germline V gene sequence: CDR1 SGHNT, CDR2 YYREEE (reference sequence). Trimming cost V 2 bases and J 10 bases; bases outside gene matches: 9. CDR3 sequence: CASSFLDREGSPLHF. The CDR3 DNA reads as TGTGCCAGCAGCTTCTTAGACAGGGAGGGCTCACCCCTCCACTTT.

The chain carries TRBV27 and TRBJ1-2; D perhaps matches TRBD1 (5 bases). V dropped 4 bases and J dropped 2 bases, with 14 bases sitting between them. This CDR3 comprises 15 residues. Germline assignment: CDR1 MNHEY and CDR2 SMNVEV (reference sequence). The CDR3 spells CASSSYTGRNYGYTF. DNA of the CDR3: TGTGCCAGCAGTTCATATACAGGACGGAACTATGGCTACACCTTC.

The chain links TRBV6-5 to TRBJ2-7, with 8 bases identical to TRBD1. J gave up 4 bases and V 5 bases, and 10 bases lay outside the gene matches. The germline V gene encodes CDR1 MNHEY and CDR2 SVGAGI. The CDR3 consists of 15 residues. The CDR3 loop reads CASSPESTGGYEQYF. CDR3 DNA sequence: TGTGCCAGCAGTCCTGAAAGTACAGGGGGGTACGAGCAGTACTTC.

The chain carries TRBV18 and TRBJ1-3; 10 bases align to TRBD1. CDR1 is KGHSH, CDR2 LQKENI, per germline. V trimming: 4 bases; J trimming: 4 bases; junction bases outside the gene matches: 13. This CDR3 has 18 amino acids. CDR3 bases: TGTGCCAGCTCACTTACCCTCTCAGACAGGGGGCGAGGAAACACCATATATTTT. Translated, it gives CASSLTLSDRGRGNTIYF.

The CDR3 DNA follows: TGTGCCAGCAGGTTTCCAGAGGGGGGGCAAGTCAATGAGCAGTTCTTC. Protein: CASRFPEGGQVNEQFF. The chain has TRBV2 and TRBJ2-1, with D possibly TRBD2 on 7 matching bases. Germline values: CDR1 SNHLY, CDR2 FYNNEI. The CDR3 is 16 amino acids. Trimming cost V 6 bases and J 6 bases, with 21 bases left between them.